Shown below are 26 T cell receptor beta chains from a single sample sequenced in a study of OX40 agonist ivuxolimab in advanced cancers. Sequenced by immunoSEQ multiplex PCR; TCRdb stores in-frame clones only, minus some. The table lists around 63,000 clones, 60% to 85% of them singletons. This sample comprised CD4+ or CD8+ T cells sorted from blood, obtained in a trial of the OX40 agonist ivuxolimab. These receptor sequences come from an adult with an advanced solid tumor such as melanoma, head and neck, liver or kidney cancer.

The rearrangement links TRBV6-1 to TRBJ2-7, with TRBD1 as a possible D gene (6 bases). Germline CDR1 is MNHNS and CDR2 is SASEGT. The CDR3 sequence is 13 residues long. Trimming stripped 4 bases from V and 4 bases from J, with 11 bases between. CDR3 protein: CASSADRRYEQYF. The CDR3 DNA follows: TGTGCCAGCAGTGCCGACAGGCGATACGAGCAGTACTTC.

This clone was seen a single time. This chain uses TRBV6-6 with TRBJ2-7; D not certain. The CDR3 loop spans 14 amino acids. Trimming took 5 bases from V and 6 from J, leaving 17 bases between them. Germline CDR1 and CDR2: MNHNY and SVGAGI (reference sequence). CDR3 in amino acids: CASSKQLMNREQYF. In DNA form, the CDR3 reads TGTGCCAGCAGTAAGCAATTAATGAACCGCGAGCAGTACTTC.

The chain recombines TRBV4-1 with TRBJ2-7, with TRBD1 matching 7 bases. Germline CDR1 is MGHRA and CDR2 is YSYEKL. Germline trimming cut 2 bases from V and 2 bases from J; bases unmatched to any gene: 9. The CDR3 has 16 amino acids. The CDR3 loop reads CASSQNRDSPAYEQYF. CDR3 nucleotide sequence: TGCGCCAGCAGCCAAAACCGGGACAGCCCAGCCTACGAGCAGTACTTC.

Here the CDR3 DNA reads TGTGCCAGCAGTTTAATGGGACAGGGGGTGGATACGCAGTATTTT. Translation gives CASSLMGQGVDTQYF. This chain connects TRBV28 to TRBJ2-3; 11 positions agree with TRBD1. Trimming removed 2 bases from V and 6 bases from J; junction bases left unmatched: 4. This CDR3 comprises 15 residues. The V gene's germline CDR1 is MDHEN and CDR2 SYDVKM. Full variable domain (rest looked up from reference TRBV28 and TRBJ2-3): DVKVTQSSRYLVKRTGEKVFLECVQDMDHENMFWYRQDPGLGLRLIYFSYDVKMKEKGDIPEGYSVSREKKERFSLILESASTNQTSMYLCASSLMGQGVDTQYFGPGTRLTVL.

The chain is built from TRBV7-9 and TRBJ2-2, with D possibly matching TRBD2 (5 bases). The V end lost 9 bases, the J end lost 0 bases, and 14 bases lay between the germline ends. CDR1 and CDR2 from the germline V gene are SEHNR and FQNEAQ (reference sequence). The length of the CDR3 is 15 residues. This CDR3 is CARSRPGSNTGELFF. The CDR3 DNA reads as TGTGCCAGATCTAGGCCGGGGTCGAACACCGGGGAGCTGTTTTTT.

The sample holds one count of this clone. The rearrangement joins TRBV5-6 to TRBJ2-3; TRBD1 agrees at 8 bases. The V segment lost 5 bases and the J segment 3 bases; nucleotides outside the gene matches: 8. Germline V gene data show CDR1 as SGHDT and CDR2 as YYEEEE. The length of the CDR3 is 15 residues. Here the CDR3 reads CASSPDRVWTDTQYF. The DNA of the CDR3 is TGTGCCAGCAGTCCGGACAGGGTGTGGACAGATACGCAGTATTTT.

The chain links TRBV18 to TRBJ1-1; D might be TRBD1 (6 bases). The CDR3 is made up of 14 amino acids. V was trimmed by 7 bases and J by 1 base, leaving 13 bases between them. The V gene's germline CDR1 is KGHSH and CDR2 LQKENI. The CDR3 DNA reads as TGTGCCAGCTTAACCACGACAGGGAACACTGAAGCTTTCTTT. Translated, it gives CASLTTTGNTEAFF. The whole variable domain, remainder taken from reference TRBV18 and TRBJ1-1, is NAGVMQNPRHLVRRRGQEARLRCSPMKGHSHVYWYRQLPEEGLKFMVYLQKENIIDESGMPKERFSAEFPKEGPSILRIQQVVRGDSAAYFCASLTTTGNTEAFFGQGTRLTVV.

The rearrangement uses TRBV27 and TRBJ2-1, with no clear D. V gave up 2 bases and J gave up 2 bases, with 7 bases separating them. Germline CDR1 is MNHEY and CDR2 is SMNVEV (reference sequence). The CDR3 runs to 14 residues. CDR3: CASSLGGPYNEQFF. CDR3 sequence (DNA): TGTGCCAGCAGTTTAGGTGGCCCCTACAATGAGCAGTTCTTC.

The chain employs TRBV27 and TRBJ1-2, with D maybe TRBD1 (6 bases). The V gene lost 7 bases and the J gene lost 2 bases, with 11 bases spanning the gap. CDR1 is MNHEY, CDR2 SMNVEV, per germline (reference sequence). This CDR3 region has 13 residues. CDR3: CASTQGMNYGYTF. CDR3 DNA sequence: TGTGCCAGCACGCAGGGGATGAACTATGGCTACACCTTC.

This sequence joins TRBV18 and TRBJ1-2; 9 bases line up with TRBD1. This CDR3 contains 15 residues. V lost 0 bases to trimming and J lost 8 bases; unmatched junction nucleotides: 7. The germline CDR1 and CDR2 sequences are KGHSH and LQKENI. As DNA, the CDR3 is TGTGCCAGCTCACCACCCGGGACAGGGTTTCGGGGCTACACCTTC. It specifies CASSPPGTGFRGYTF.

For the CDR3, the DNA is TGTGCCAGCAGCTTAGCGGGGGGAGATACGCAGTATTTT. Translation gives CASSLAGGDTQYF. The V gene is TRBV7-3, the J gene TRBJ2-3; TRBD2 aligns across 8 bases. V dropped 2 bases and J dropped 5; count of bases not matched to a gene: 0. Germline lookup yields CDR1 SGHTA and CDR2 FQGTGA. CDR3 length: 13 residues.

The chain couples TRBV9 to TRBJ2-5; a weak D match, TRBD2 (6 bases). Trimming stripped 0 bases from V and 4 bases from J, with 16 bases between. Germline CDR1 reads SGDLS; CDR2 reads YYNGEE. CDR3 length: 16 residues. The CDR3, as DNA: TGTGCCAGCAGCGTAGGGCCCCCCCGGGGGTTAGAGACCCAGTACTTC. It codes for CASSVGPPRGLETQYF.

This chain links TRBV9 with TRBJ2-7; D is unresolved. From germline, CDR1 is SGDLS and CDR2 YYNGEE. Trimming took 0 bases from V and 1 from J, leaving 11 bases between them. The CDR3 length is 15 residues. The CDR3 loop is CASSVDDTVSYEQYF. The CDR3 region has the DNA TGTGCCAGCAGCGTAGACGACACGGTATCCTACGAGCAGTACTTC.

This chain uses TRBV7-9 with TRBJ2-7, with 7 bases matching TRBD2. CDR1 is SEHNR and CDR2 is FQNEAQ in the germline V gene (reference sequence). After removal of 5 bases from V and 4 bases from J, the junction contained 8 bases not matched to a gene. The CDR3 contains 14 residues. CDR3 bases: TGTGCCAGCAGCCCCGGCGGGAGTAGGTACGAGCAGTACTTC. This translates into CASSPGGSRYEQYF.

The table lists this clone with many counts. The gene calls are TRBV5-1 and TRBJ1-1, with unresolved D. The CDR3 has 15 residues. Germline values: CDR1 SGHRS, CDR2 YFSETQ. V lost 0 bases to trimming and J lost 5 bases, with 14 bases between them. The CDR3 nucleotides read TGCGCCAGCAGCTTGGCCGGGGAGGGTAGTACTGAAGCTTTCTTT. This translates into CASSLAGEGSTEAFF.

V and J are TRBV12-5 and TRBJ2-3; 9 bases line up with TRBD2. The trim removed 8 bases at V and 0 bases at J, leaving 9 bases unmatched. The CDR3 runs to 16 residues. Germline V gene data show CDR1 as LGHNT and CDR2 as FRNRAP. This CDR3 reads CASCPAGGLSTDTQYF. Written as DNA, the CDR3 is TGTGCTAGTTGCCCAGCGGGGGGCCTTAGCACAGATACGCAGTATTTT. The full variable domain, in which reference TRBV12-5 and TRBJ2-3 provide the parts outside the CDR3, is DARVTQTPRHKVTEMGQEVTMRCQPILGHNTVFWYRQTMMQGLELLAYFRNRAPLDDSGMPKDRFSAEMPDATLATLKIQPSEPRDSAVYFCASCPAGGLSTDTQYFGPGTRLTVL.

This clone was seen just once. The rearrangement joins TRBV7-6 to TRBJ2-3, with 7 bases matching TRBD2. V was clipped by 5 bases and J by 7 bases; unmatched bases: 15. Germline CDR1 reads SGHVS; CDR2 reads FNYEAQ. CDR3 size: 16 residues. For the CDR3, the DNA is TGTGCCAGCAGCCCGCAGGTAGCGGGTGGGGTAAATACGCAGTATTTT. Translation: CASSPQVAGGVNTQYF.

The chain joins TRBV19 to TRBJ2-7; a weak D match, TRBD1 (5 bases). The V gene's germline CDR1 is LNHDA and CDR2 SQIVND (reference sequence). Trimming shortened V by 4 bases and J by 0 bases, and 13 bases separated the two germline ends. The CDR3 runs to 15 residues. In DNA form, the CDR3 reads TGTGCCAGTAGTAGTTCCCAGGGTCCCTCCTACGAGCAGTACTTC. This codes for CASSSSQGPSYEQYF.

The rearrangement uses TRBV6-5 and TRBJ1-3; D is uncertain. The CDR3 is 15 residues long. CDR1 is MNHEY, CDR2 SVGAGI, per germline. Trimming removed 6 bases from V and 0 bases from J, with 12 bases in between. CDR3 loop: CASRKEGYSGNTIYF. Written as DNA, the CDR3 is TGTGCCAGCAGGAAGGAGGGCTACTCTGGAAACACCATATATTTT.

The rearrangement uses TRBV10-3 and TRBJ2-1; the D gene is possibly TRBD2 (5 bases). Germline V CDR1 and CDR2: ENHRY, SYGVKD. V was clipped by 5 bases and J by 8 bases, with 16 bases between them. This CDR3 is 14 amino acids long. The CDR3, as DNA: TGTGCCATCAGTCCTGGACCCTCCGGGGATGAGCAGTTCTTC. It yields the protein CAISPGPSGDEQFF.

The chain joins TRBV5-4 to TRBJ1-1, with D perhaps matching TRBD1 (6 bases). Looked up from germline, CDR1 is SGHNT and CDR2 is YYREEE (reference sequence). Trimming removed 7 bases at V and 2 bases at J, with 15 bases between. There are 14 residues in the CDR3. The CDR3 DNA reads TGTGCCAGCGGACAAAGGGGGGGAAACACTGAAGCTTTCTTT. It translates to CASGQRGGNTEAFF.

The V gene is TRBV11-3, the J gene TRBJ2-1, with D possibly TRBD2 on 6 matching bases. In germline, CDR1 is SGHNT, CDR2 YENEEA. The V gene lost 5 bases and the J gene lost 5 bases, with 13 bases spanning the gap. This CDR3 contains 14 residues. The CDR3 reads CASSPWDSDNEQFF. CDR3 nucleotide sequence: TGTGCCAGCAGCCCCTGGGACTCAGACAATGAGCAGTTCTTC. Supplemented by reference TRBV11-3 and TRBJ2-1, the full variable domain reads EAGVVQSPRYKIIEKKQPVAFWCNPISGHNTLYWYLQNLGQGPELLIRYENEEAVDDSQLPKDRFSAERLKGVDSTLKIQPAELGDSAVYLCASSPWDSDNEQFFGPGTRLTVL.

This clone was detected once. This sequence joins TRBV4-3 and TRBJ1-3; D is unclear. The V end was cut by 2 bases, the J end by 0 bases, with 8 bases between. The length of the CDR3 is 15 residues. CDR1 is LGHNA and CDR2 is YSLEER in the germline V gene. CDR3 DNA: TGCGCCAGCAGCCAAAGTATGGTCTCTGGAAACACCATATATTTT. Protein sequence: CASSQSMVSGNTIYF.

The J gene is TRBJ1-3, the V gene TRBV2, with 7 bases identical to TRBD1. Trimming removed 6 bases from V and 4 bases from J; junction bases left unmatched: 3. The germline gives CDR1 SNHLY, CDR2 FYNNEI. This CDR3 has 13 amino acids. CDR3 amino acids: CASSATGGNTIYF. The CDR3 bases are TGTGCCAGCAGCGCGACAGGGGGAAACACCATATATTTT.

The chain employs TRBV7-3 and TRBJ2-1; the D is unclear. Per germline, CDR1 SGHTA and CDR2 FQGTGA. The ends were cut back, 5 bases at V and 5 bases at J, with 19 bases in the middle. This CDR3 spans 16 amino acids. This CDR3 is CASSPTPTSTHNEQFF. Here the CDR3 DNA reads TGTGCCAGCAGCCCAACTCCTACCTCGACCCACAATGAGCAGTTCTTC.

The CDR3 nucleotides are TGTGCCAGCAGCTCGGGCATGGACAGGGACGAAAAACTGTTTTTT. Its translation: CASSSGMDRDEKLFF. The genes are TRBV13 and TRBJ1-4; 8 bases align to TRBD1. Germline V CDR1 and CDR2: PRHDT, FYEKMQ (reference sequence). CDR3 length: 15 amino acids. V was pared by 4 bases and J by 8 bases, with 9 bases of the junction left unmatched.